This T cell receptor beta chain was documented in a study of blood T cell repertoires in COVID-19 (dated by TCRdb to about 2020). Turning to the overall study: Samples from collaborators originated in the United States, Italy and Spain and spanned both the acute and convalescent phases of COVID-19. The prospective study material was composed of cDNA or gDNA derived from T cells, B-cell-depleted T cells, or PBMCs. The dataset comprised deeply sampled blood TCRbeta repertoires from subjects exposed to, actively infected with, or recovered from COVID-19. The repertoires were made available in a free public database intended to serve as a resource for research on the immune response to SARS-CoV-2. The samples were drawn from two sources: the first 160 participants of the ongoing ImmuneRACE study, and 1,200 or so subjects contributed by 6 global collaborators. The sample metadata nearly always contained a de-identified subject ID, COVID-19 status, age in years and sex. HLA class I and class II types, where available, came from metadata supplied by the sample provider rather than from assay-based typing.

Notes on this clone: Its antigen remains undetermined. The junction and the germline gene differ at one end; a read error may be behind it.

Enrolling through a virtual design, the prospective study's participants ranged in age from roughly 18 to 95 years and lived across about two dozen United States geographic areas. To assign participants to cohorts, the prospective study relied on clinical history that participants themselves reported in a screening survey and a study questionnaire. ImmuneRACE Cohort 3 recovered participants were defined by two consecutive negative NP/OP PCR tests, healthcare professional clearance, or symptom resolution. Mobile phlebotomists in the prospective study collected whole blood, serum and a nasopharyngeal or oropharyngeal swab from every participant. Prospective study participants could optionally give additional blood draws and questionnaires over a roughly two-month period. Prospective study blood samples were shipped either frozen or at room temperature before DNA extraction. TCRbeta CDR3 regions were amplified from genomic DNA using the immunoSEQ Assay, a bias-controlled multiplex PCR. In the paper's pipeline: Nucleated cell counts per sample were estimated from amplification of reference gene primers within the assay. To quantify the absolute abundance of each unique TCRbeta CDR3 rearrangement, sequence reads were collapsed and filtered. For each sample, productive Simpson clonality was calculated by taking the square root of Simpson's diversity index across productive rearrangements. This is the immuneACCESS table as TCRdb keeps it, with only in-frame sequences that have V and J called. A part of the clones is gone; compared with another copy, unresolved V genes explain less than half, and the rest is unexplained. Clonal size and the V and J genes are those of that table, whereas D and trimming came from the DNA. Across this sample there are roughly 250,000 clones, with 70% to 90% seen only once. The top ten hold about 4.3% of the sample.

CDR3 length: 13 amino acids, cysteine to phenylalanine. Kept here is only the CDR3 DNA, which spans 39 bases and is read in frame from base 1. The CDR1 and CDR2 encoded by the germline V gene (reference sequence) are LGHDT and YNNKEL. Study-wide findings and limitations: The amount of clinical and demographic metadata varied by source and participant and was provided uncurated.

This clonotype was sampled from a woman between 25 and 40 years old who had recovered from COVID-19. Here the chain combines TRBV3-1 (or the pseudogene TRBV3-2) and TRBJ2-7, and perhaps TRBD2 as D gene, on 5 matching bases. Sequencing was done on a sample of PBMCs or T cells enriched from blood (not recorded which). The encoded CDR3 is CASSQDFKREKHF. The DNA reads as follows: TGTGCCAGCAGCCAAGATTTTAAGAGGGAGAAGCACTTC.